This TCR beta chain came from a study of identical twins. The study's findings and limits: Surplus twin overlap in beta out-of-frame sequences was less pronounced.

This clonotype rates as medium-sized. What it binds is not known. The CDR3 is 13 residues long. The ends were cut back, 6 bases at V and 4 bases at J, with 10 bases in the middle. One entry per CDR3 protein, called by TCRdb with MiXCR from the 5' RACE reads. The table shows around 490,000 distinct CDR3 sequences, with 20% to 25% occurring only once. Donors uniformly comprised healthy Caucasians. These same records also appear under a second study, on yellow fever vaccine responses in identical twins.

The J gene is TRBJ1-5, the V gene TRBV12-3 or TRBV12-4; D remains ambiguous. Sequencing input: CD4+ T cells sorted from blood. This TCR was recovered from a woman aged 18-30 years in good health. The CDR3, as DNA: TGTGCCAGCAGCCTAGGTTCGAATCAGCCCCAGCATTTT. Protein product: CASSLGSNQPQHF.